This TCR beta chain is drawn from a study of tumor-infiltrating lymphocytes in localized non-small cell lung cancer. TCRdb's copy holds only in-frame clones and misses some; the assay was immunoSEQ multiplex PCR. The sample has thousands of clones, roughly 71% seen once; the top ten hold roughly an eighth. The trim removed 0 bases at V and 2 bases at J, leaving 4 bases unmatched. Looked up from germline, CDR1 is SGHRS and CDR2 is YFSETQ. The CDR3 consists of 15 residues. The V gene is TRBV5-1, the J gene TRBJ2-7; 8 bases align to TRBD1. The sequencing sample was made of lung tumor tissue. The receptor was derived from a human donor with non-small cell lung cancer. Here the CDR3 reads CASSLVGRGPYEQYF. The CDR3 DNA sequence: TGCGCCAGCAGCTTGGTCGGCAGGGGGCCCTACGAGCAGTACTTC.